The entry below describes one T cell receptor (beta chain). Its matching antigen is unknown. The data are from a study of T cells in Graves' hyperthyroidism and ophthalmopathy. Study results and limitations: Blood also contained most expanded thyroid clonotypes above 0.001. Stable hyperthyroidism and ophthalmopathy were separated using 13 V-J signatures.

Using RNA transcripts as the source, TCR beta CDR3 regions were amplified. During a first-round RT-PCR of the TCR CDR3, the HTBI primer set was used. A single record per CDR3 protein comes from TCRdb applying MiXCR to the multiplex PCR reads. This sample carries approximately 710,000 distinct CDR3 sequences, about 18% of them seen once, and the ten largest clones take 15% to 17%. Exclusions: uncontrolled infection, other autoimmune disease, pregnancy, lactation. The diagnoses drew upon clinical symptoms, serum thyroxine and TRAb, thyroid ultrasound and orbital computed tomography. CDR3 length equals 13 residues. CDR1 and CDR2 from the germline V gene are DFQATT and SNEGSKA (reference sequence).

Input material: blood. This clonotype was sampled from a man aged 50 to 59 with Graves' hyperthyroidism. This chain connects TRBV20-1 to TRBJ2-7, with D perhaps assigned TRBD1 or TRBD2 (5 bases each). The J call is in doubt because the DNA end fits TRBJ2-1 better. The CDR3 coding sequence is TGCAGTGCTATTAGTGGGGACGGATACGAGCAGTTCTTC. It translates to CSAISGDGYEQFF.